A single sample is the source of the 3 T cell receptor beta chains below, sequenced in a study of chemoradiotherapy in HPV16-positive cancers. Measured with immunoSEQ multiplex PCR; TCRdb has only the in-frame clones, and not every one. The table lists about 7,500 clones, 65% to 75% of them singletons. Sequencing was performed on tumor tissue, taken from a patient who underwent chemoradiotherapy. Receptors originate from a human donor with HPV-associated anogenital cancer.

This clone was counted once. The V and J genes are TRBV28 and TRBJ2-1; 13 bases are a match to TRBD2. V was clipped by 8 bases and J by 5 bases; unmatched bases: 0. CDR1 MDHEN and CDR2 SYDVKM come from the germline V gene. This CDR3 is built from 13 residues. CDR3 protein: CASGLAGDNEQFF. The CDR3, as DNA: TGTGCCAGCGGACTAGCGGGGGACAATGAGCAGTTCTTC.

This clone rates as medium-sized. In DNA form, the CDR3 reads TGTGCCAGTAGTGTCAGGGCCGGAGGGGAGCAGTACTTC. It specifies CASSVRAGGEQYF. The V call is TRBV19, the J call TRBJ2-7; D possibly corresponds to TRBD2 (6 bases). In germline, CDR1 is LNHDA, CDR2 SQIVND (reference sequence). The CDR3 sequence is 13 residues long. The V and J ends lost 5 bases and 7 bases respectively, with 15 bases between them. Drawing the rest from reference TRBV19 and TRBJ2-7, the complete variable domain is DGGITQSPKYLFRKEGQNVTLSCEQNLNHDAMYWYRQDPGQGLRLIYYSQIVNDFQKGDIAEGYSVSREKKESFPLTVTSAQKNPTAFYLCASSVRAGGEQYFGPGTRLTVT.

This clone was seen only a few times. The V and J genes are TRBV30 and TRBJ2-5, with D perhaps matching TRBD2 (6 bases). This CDR3 comprises 14 residues. Germline lookup yields CDR1 GTSNPN and CDR2 SVGIG (reference sequence). The V gene lost 5 bases and the J gene lost 2 bases, with 15 bases spanning the gap. DNA for the CDR3: TGTGCCTGGGGGAGGCCTTTTGGGCAAGAGACCCAGTACTTC. Translating gives CAWGRPFGQETQYF. The whole variable domain, remainder taken from reference TRBV30 and TRBJ2-5, is SQTIHQWPATLVQPVGSPLSLECTVEGTSNPNLYWYRQAAGRGLQLLFYSVGIGQISSEVPQNLSASRPQDRQFILSSKKLLLSDSGFYLCAWGRPFGQETQYFGPGTRLLVL.